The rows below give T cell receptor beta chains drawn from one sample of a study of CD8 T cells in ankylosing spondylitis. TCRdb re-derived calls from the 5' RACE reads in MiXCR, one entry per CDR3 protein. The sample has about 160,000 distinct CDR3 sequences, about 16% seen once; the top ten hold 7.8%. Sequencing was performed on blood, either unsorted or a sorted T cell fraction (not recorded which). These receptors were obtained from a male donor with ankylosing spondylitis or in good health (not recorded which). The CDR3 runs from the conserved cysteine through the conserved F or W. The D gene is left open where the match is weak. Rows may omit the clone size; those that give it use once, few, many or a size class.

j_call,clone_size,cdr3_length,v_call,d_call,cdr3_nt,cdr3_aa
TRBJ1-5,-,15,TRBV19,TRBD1,TGTGCCAGTAGTCTTCGGACAGGGCTAAATCAGCCCCAGCATTTT,CASSLRTGLNQPQHF
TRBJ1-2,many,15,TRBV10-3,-,TGTGCCATCAGTGATAGAGAGAACAGGGCAGGCGGCTACACCTTC,CAISDRENRAGGYTF
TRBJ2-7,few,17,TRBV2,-,TGTGCCAGCAGTGTAGGAGTGAGCGGTCCCCTCTCCTACGAGCAGTACTTC,CASSVGVSGPLSYEQYF
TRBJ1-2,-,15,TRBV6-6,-,TGTGCCAGCAGTTACTCGATGGACAGTACCTATGGCTACACCTTC,CASSYSMDSTYGYTF
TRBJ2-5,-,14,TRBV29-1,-,TGCAGCGTTGAATTCATCGACAGAAAAGAGACCCAGTACTTC,CSVEFIDRKETQYF
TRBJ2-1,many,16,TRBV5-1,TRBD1,TGCGCCAGCTCACAGGGGGCCTGGTATGGGGGCAATGAGCAGTTCTTC,CASSQGAWYGGNEQFF
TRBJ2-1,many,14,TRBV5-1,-,TGCGCCAGCAGCCTGACAGGATGGTACAATGAGCAGTTCTTC,CASSLTGWYNEQFF
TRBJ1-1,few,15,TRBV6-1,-,TGTGCCAGCAGTGAAGTCGTGGGGGGAACAGGGAAAGCTTTCTTT,CASSEVVGGTGKAFF
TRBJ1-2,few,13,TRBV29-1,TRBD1,TGCAGCGTTGAAGATTCAGGGGGCAGAGGCTACACCTTC,CSVEDSGGRGYTF
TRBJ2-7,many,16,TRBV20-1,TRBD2,TGCAGTGCCGTAGGGACTAGCGGGAATCACGCCTACGAGCAGTACTTC,CSAVGTSGNHAYEQYF
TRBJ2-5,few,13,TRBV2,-,TGTGCCAGCAGTGTTTACCAGCAAGAGACCCAGTACTTC,CASSVYQQETQYF
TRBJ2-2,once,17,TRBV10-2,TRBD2,TGCGCCAGCCATCGACTAGCGGGAGGTGGGAACACCGGGGAGCTGTTTTTT,CASHRLAGGGNTGELFF
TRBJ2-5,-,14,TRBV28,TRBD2,TGTGCCAGCATTAGTCTAGCGGGAGATCAGACCCAGTACTTC,CASISLAGDQTQYF
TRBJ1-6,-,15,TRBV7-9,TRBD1,TGTGCCAGCAGCCAGGACAGGGGGCGCGATTCACCCCTCCACTTT,CASSQDRGRDSPLHF
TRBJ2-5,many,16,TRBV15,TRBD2,TGTGCCACCAGCAGTTATAGCGGGGCGCTCCAAGAGACCCAGTACTTC,CATSSYSGALQETQYF
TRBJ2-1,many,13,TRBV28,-,TGTGCCAGCAGGTTACTAGCCGGCGATGAGCAGTTCTTC,CASRLLAGDEQFF
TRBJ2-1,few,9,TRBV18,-,TGTGCCAGCTCACCAGACCGGTTCTTC,CASSPDRFF
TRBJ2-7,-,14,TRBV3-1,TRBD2,TGTGCCAGCAGCCAAGGGACTAGCGGCTCCGAGCAGTACTTC,CASSQGTSGSEQYF
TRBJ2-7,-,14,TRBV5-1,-,TGCGCCAGCACCACGGAGGTGTACCCCTACGAGCAGTACTTC,CASTTEVYPYEQYF
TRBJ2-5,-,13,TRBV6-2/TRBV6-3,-,TGTGCCAGCTCATCGATGGGGCCAGAGACCCAGTACTTC,CASSSMGPETQYF